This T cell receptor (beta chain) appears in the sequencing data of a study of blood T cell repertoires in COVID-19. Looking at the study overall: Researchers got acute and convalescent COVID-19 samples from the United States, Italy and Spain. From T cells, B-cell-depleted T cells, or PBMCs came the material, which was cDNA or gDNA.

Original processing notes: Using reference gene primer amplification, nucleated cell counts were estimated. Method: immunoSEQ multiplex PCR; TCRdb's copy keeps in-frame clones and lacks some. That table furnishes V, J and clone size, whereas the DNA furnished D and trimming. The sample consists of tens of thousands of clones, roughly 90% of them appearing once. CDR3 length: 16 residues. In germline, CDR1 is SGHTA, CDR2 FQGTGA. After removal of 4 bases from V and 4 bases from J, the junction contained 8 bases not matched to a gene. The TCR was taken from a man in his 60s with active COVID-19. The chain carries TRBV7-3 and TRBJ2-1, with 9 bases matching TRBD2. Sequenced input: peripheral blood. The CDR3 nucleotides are TGTGCCAGCAGCTCCCGCGCGGGAGGGCTATACAATGAGCAGTTCTTC. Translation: CASSSRAGGLYNEQFF. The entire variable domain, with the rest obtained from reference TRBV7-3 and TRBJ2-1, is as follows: GAGVSQTPSNKVTEKGKYVELRCDPISGHTALYWYRQSLGQGPEFLIYFQGTGAADDSGLPNDRFFAVRPEGSVSTLKIQRTERGDSAVYLCASSSRAGGLYNEQFFGPGTRLTVL.